This entry describes one T cell receptor beta chain. As yet, its antigen is unknown. A roughly 120-subject validation cohort, separate from the approximately 670-subject first cohort, supplied the donors. This CDR3 is built from 12 residues. Deletions cut 7 bases from V and 4 bases from J, with 10 bases between. The germline V gene encodes CDR1 MNHNS and CDR2 SASEGT. This entry is derived from a study of cytomegalovirus exposure and HLA in healthy donors. Regarding the study as a whole: There were a few CMV-associated chains whose specificity for CMV antigens was confirmed in vitro. Researchers counted approximately 160 TCR beta chains as cytomegalovirus-associated. TCR clusters originating in the first cohort tended to co-occur in the 110 or so validation repertoires, according to a later analysis.

Clones were read by immunoSEQ multiplex PCR, and TCRdb kept only the in-frame ones, dropping some. The data hold 200,000 to 250,000 clones, with more than 85% observed a single time. The sequence was collected from a man aged 18 to 35 in good health and CMV-seropositive. The sequencing sample was made of PBMCs. The V call is TRBV6-1, the J call TRBJ1-2, with TRBD1 as a possible D gene (5 bases). The CDR3 sequence: CASKNRPYGYTF. The CDR3 region has the DNA TGTGCCAGCAAGAACAGGCCCTATGGCTACACCTTC.